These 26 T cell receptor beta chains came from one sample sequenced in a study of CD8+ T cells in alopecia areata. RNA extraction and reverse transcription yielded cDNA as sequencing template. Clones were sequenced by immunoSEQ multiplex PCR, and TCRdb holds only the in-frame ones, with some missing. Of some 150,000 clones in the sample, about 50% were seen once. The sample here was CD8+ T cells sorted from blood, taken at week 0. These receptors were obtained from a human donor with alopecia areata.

The DNA for the CDR3 is TGTGCCTGGAGTCCCGGACAGGAAAGCACCTTC. Amino acid sequence: CAWSPGQESTF. The chain couples TRBV30 to TRBJ1-2; 7 nucleotides align to TRBD1. The CDR3 runs 11 residues. Germline assignment: CDR1 GTSNPN and CDR2 SVGIG (reference sequence). V trimming: 2 bases; J trimming: 13 bases; junction bases outside the gene matches: 7.

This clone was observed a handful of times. The CDR3 nucleotides read TGTGCCACCAGCACAGGCCAGAGCACAGATACGCAGTATTTT. This encodes CATSTGQSTDTQYF. V is TRBV15 and J is TRBJ2-3; unclear D gene. The length of the CDR3 is 14 residues. Germline lookup yields CDR1 LNHNV and CDR2 YYDKDF (reference sequence). Trimming removed 4 bases at V and 0 bases at J, with 8 bases between.

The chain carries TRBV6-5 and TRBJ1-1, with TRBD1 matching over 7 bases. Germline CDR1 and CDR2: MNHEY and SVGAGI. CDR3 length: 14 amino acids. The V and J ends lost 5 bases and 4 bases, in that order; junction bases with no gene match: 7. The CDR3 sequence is CASSLGQVATEAFF. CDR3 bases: TGTGCCAGCAGTCTCGGACAGGTTGCCACTGAAGCTTTCTTT.

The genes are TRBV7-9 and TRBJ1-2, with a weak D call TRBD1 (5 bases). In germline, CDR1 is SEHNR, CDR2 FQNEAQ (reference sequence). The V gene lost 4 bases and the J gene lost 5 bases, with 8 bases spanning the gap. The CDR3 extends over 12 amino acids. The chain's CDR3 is CASSSTEYGYTF. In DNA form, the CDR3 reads TGTGCCAGCAGCTCGACAGAATATGGCTACACCTTC.

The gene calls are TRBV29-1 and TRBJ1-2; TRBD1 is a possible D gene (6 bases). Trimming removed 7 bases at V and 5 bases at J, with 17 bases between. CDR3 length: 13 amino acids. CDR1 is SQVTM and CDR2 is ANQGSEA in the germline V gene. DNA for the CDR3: TGCAGCGCCGAATCCGGGACACCATATGGCTACACCTTC. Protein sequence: CSAESGTPYGYTF.

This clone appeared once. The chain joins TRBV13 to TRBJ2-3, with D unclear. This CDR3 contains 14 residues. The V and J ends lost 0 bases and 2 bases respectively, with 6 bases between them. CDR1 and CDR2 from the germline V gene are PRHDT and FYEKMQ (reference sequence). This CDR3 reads CASSLGRSTDTQYF. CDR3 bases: TGTGCCAGCAGCTTAGGCCGATCCACAGATACGCAGTATTTT.

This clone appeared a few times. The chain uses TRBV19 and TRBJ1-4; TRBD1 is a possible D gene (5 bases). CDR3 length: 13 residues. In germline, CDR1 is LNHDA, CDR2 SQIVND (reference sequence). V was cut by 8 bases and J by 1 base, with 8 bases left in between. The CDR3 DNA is TGTGCCAGTCAAAGGGGAACTAATGAAAAACTGTTTTTT. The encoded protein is CASQRGTNEKLFF.

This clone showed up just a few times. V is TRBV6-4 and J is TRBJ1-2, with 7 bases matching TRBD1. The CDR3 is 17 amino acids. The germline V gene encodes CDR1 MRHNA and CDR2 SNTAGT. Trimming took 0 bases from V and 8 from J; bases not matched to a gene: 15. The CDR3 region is CASSDSGRTGSMGGYTF. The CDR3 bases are TGTGCCAGCAGTGACTCGGGAAGGACAGGCTCAATGGGGGGCTACACCTTC.

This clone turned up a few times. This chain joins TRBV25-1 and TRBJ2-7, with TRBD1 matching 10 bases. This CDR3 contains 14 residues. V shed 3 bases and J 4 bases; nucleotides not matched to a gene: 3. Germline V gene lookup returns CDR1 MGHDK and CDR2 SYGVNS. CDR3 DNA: TGTGCCAGCAGTGAGGGGACAGGGGTTTACGAGCAGTACTTC. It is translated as CASSEGTGVYEQYF.

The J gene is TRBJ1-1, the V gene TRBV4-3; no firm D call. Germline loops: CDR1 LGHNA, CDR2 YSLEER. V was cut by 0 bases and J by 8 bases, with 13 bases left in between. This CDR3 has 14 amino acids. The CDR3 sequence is CASSQDRDFFEAFF. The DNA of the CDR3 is TGCGCCAGCAGCCAAGATAGGGATTTCTTCGAAGCTTTCTTT.

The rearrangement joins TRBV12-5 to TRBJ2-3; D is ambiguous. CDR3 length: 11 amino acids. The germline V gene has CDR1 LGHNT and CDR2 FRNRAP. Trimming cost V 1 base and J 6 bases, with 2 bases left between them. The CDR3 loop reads CASGLEDTQYF. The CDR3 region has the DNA TGTGCTAGTGGTTTGGAGGATACGCAGTATTTT.

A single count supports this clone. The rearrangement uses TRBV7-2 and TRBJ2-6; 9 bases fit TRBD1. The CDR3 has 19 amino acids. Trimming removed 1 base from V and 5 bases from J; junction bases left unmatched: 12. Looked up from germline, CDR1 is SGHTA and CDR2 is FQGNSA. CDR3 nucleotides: TGTGCCAGCAGCTTAGAGTTATATCGGGGACAGGGCTGGGCCAACGTCCTGACTTTC. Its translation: CASSLELYRGQGWANVLTF.

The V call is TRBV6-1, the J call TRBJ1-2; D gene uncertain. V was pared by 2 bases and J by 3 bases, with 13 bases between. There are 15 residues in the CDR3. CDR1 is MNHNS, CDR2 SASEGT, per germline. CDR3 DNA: TGTGCCAGCAGTGAACGAGGGATTCGGGACTATGGCTACACCTTC. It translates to CASSERGIRDYGYTF.

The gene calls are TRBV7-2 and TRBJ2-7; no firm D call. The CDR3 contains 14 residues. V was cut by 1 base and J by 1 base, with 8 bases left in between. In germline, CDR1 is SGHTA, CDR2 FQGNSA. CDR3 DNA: TGTGCCAGCAGCTTAGATTCCCAGTCCTACGAGCAGTACTTC. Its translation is CASSLDSQSYEQYF.

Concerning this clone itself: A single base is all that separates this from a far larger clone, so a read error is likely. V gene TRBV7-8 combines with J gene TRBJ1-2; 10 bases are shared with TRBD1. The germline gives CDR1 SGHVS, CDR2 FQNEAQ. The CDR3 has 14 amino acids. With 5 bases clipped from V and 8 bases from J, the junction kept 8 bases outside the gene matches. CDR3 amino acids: CASSLDRGRRGYTF. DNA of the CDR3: TGTGCCAGCAGCCTTGACAGGGGGCGGAGAGGCTACACCTTC.

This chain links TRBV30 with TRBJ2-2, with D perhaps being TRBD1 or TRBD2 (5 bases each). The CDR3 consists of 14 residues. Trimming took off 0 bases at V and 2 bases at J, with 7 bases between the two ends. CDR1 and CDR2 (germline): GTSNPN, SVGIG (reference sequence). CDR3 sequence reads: CAWSVGDNTGELFF. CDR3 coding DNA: TGTGCCTGGAGTGTAGGGGACAACACCGGGGAGCTGTTTTTT.

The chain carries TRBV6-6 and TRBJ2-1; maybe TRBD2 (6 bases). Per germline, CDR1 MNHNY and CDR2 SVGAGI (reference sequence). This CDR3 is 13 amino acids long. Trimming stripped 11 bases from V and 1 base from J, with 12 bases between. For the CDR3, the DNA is TGTGCCTTGCACGGGGGTTCCTACAATGAGCAGTTCTTC. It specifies CALHGGSYNEQFF.

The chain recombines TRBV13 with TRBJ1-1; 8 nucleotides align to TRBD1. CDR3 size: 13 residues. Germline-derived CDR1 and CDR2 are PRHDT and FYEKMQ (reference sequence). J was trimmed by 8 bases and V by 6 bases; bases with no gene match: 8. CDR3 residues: CASSKGQGAEAFF. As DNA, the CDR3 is TGTGCCAGCAGTAAAGGGCAGGGGGCGGAAGCTTTCTTT.

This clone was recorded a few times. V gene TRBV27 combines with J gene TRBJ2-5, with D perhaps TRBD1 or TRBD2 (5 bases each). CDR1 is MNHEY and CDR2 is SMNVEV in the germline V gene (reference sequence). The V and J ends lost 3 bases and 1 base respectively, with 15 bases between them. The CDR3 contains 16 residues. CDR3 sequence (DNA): TGTGCCAGCAGTTTTTTTGGGGCCGGGACCCAAGAGACCCAGTACTTC. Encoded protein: CASSFFGAGTQETQYF.

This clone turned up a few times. CDR3 loop: CASRSLINEQFF. CDR3 in DNA: TGCGCCAGTCGATCCCTCATCAATGAGCAGTTCTTC. The rearrangement joins TRBV5-1 to TRBJ2-1; D gene uncertain. CDR1 and CDR2 from the germline V gene are SGHRS and YFSETQ. This CDR3 is built from 12 residues. V was cut by 8 bases and J by 6 bases, with 12 bases left in between.

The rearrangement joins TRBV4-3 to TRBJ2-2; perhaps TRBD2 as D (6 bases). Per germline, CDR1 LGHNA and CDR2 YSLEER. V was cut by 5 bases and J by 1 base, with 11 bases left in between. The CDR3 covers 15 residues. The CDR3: CASSFRRGNTGELFF. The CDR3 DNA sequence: TGCGCCAGCAGCTTTCGGAGGGGGAACACCGGGGAGCTGTTTTTT.

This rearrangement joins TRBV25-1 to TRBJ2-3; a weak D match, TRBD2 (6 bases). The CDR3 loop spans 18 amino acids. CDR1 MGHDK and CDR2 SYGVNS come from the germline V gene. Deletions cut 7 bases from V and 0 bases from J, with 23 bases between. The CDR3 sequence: CASNAPFRDSHSTDTQYF. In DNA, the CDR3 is TGTGCCAGCAATGCCCCATTCCGGGACTCACACAGCACAGATACGCAGTATTTT.

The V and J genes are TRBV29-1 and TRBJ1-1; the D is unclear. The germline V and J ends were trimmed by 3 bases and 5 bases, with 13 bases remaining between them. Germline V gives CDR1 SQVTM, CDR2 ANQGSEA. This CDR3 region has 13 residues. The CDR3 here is CSVEEGGVTEAFF. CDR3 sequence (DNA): TGCAGCGTTGAGGAGGGTGGGGTGACTGAAGCTTTCTTT.

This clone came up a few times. CDR3 DNA: TGCAGCGTTGAATTCCGGGACAGTTCCTACGAGCAGTACTTC. It codes for CSVEFRDSSYEQYF. This chain connects TRBV29-1 to TRBJ2-7, with TRBD1 matching over 7 bases. The germline V gene has CDR1 SQVTM and CDR2 ANQGSEA. V dropped 2 bases and J dropped 1; count of bases not matched to a gene: 5. The CDR3 consists of 14 residues.

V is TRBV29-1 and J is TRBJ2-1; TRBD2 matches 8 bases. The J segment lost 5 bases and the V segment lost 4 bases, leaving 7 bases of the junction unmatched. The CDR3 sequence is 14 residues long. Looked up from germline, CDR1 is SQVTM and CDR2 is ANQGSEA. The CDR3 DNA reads TGCAGCGTTGTTGGCCGGGGGGGCCACAATGAGCAGTTCTTC. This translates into CSVVGRGGHNEQFF.

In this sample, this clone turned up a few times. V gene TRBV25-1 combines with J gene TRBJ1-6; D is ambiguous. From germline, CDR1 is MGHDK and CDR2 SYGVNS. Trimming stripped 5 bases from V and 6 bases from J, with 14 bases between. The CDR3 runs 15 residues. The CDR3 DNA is TGTGCCAGCAGTCCGGTATCCGGCCGTAATTCACCCCTCCACTTT. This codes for CASSPVSGRNSPLHF.